The 16 T cell receptor beta chains given below trace back to one sample, sequenced in a study of shared clonotypes between healthy human individuals. Profiling relied on immunoSEQ multiplex PCR, and the TCRdb table lists in-frame clones only, not all of them. The top ten hold about 0.36% of the sample, which has some 2,500,000 clones, 85% to 95% seen once. Material for sequencing was naive CD4+ T cells from PBMCs. Subset denoted: CD45RA+ positively selected. Receptor source: a man aged 18 to 30 in good health. Some clones in this sample may be carry-over from other donors' samples.

V gene TRBV18 combines with J gene TRBJ2-4; the D gene could be TRBD1 or TRBD2 (5 bases each). This CDR3 comprises 15 residues. Trimming shortened V by 0 bases and J by 1 base, and 7 bases separated the two germline ends. Germline CDR1 KGHSH, CDR2 LQKENI. The CDR3 protein is CASSPPGTAKNIQYF. CDR3 DNA: TGTGCCAGCTCACCACCGGGGACGGCCAAAAACATTCAGTACTTC.

The chain is built from TRBV9 and TRBJ2-1, with 7 bases fitting TRBD2. This CDR3 is 16 amino acids long. Trimming removed 4 bases from V and 4 bases from J; junction bases left unmatched: 11. Germline V gene lookup returns CDR1 SGDLS and CDR2 YYNGEE. The CDR3 reads CASSPRPGGGYNEQFF. The DNA for the CDR3 is TGTGCCAGCAGCCCCCGCCCGGGCGGGGGTTACAATGAGCAGTTCTTC.

J is TRBJ2-6 and V is TRBV7-6; D gene unclear. CDR1 and CDR2 from the germline V gene are SGHVS and FNYEAQ. The CDR3 contains 14 residues. V lost 5 bases and J 0 bases, leaving 5 bases between the germline ends. The CDR3 here is CASSQISGANVLTF. The CDR3 nucleotides read TGTGCCAGCAGCCAAATCTCTGGGGCCAACGTCCTGACTTTC.

The CDR3 bases are TGTGCCAGAAGGACCAATCAGCCCCAGCATTTT. Amino acid sequence: CARRTNQPQHF. The chain uses TRBV5-3 and TRBJ1-5; D not certain. TRBV5-3 is an ORF; its function is uncertain. Trimming took 5 bases from V and 3 from J, leaving 3 bases between them. This CDR3 is 11 amino acids long.

This clone was observed once. The chain has TRBV4-1 and TRBJ1-2; 7 positions agree with TRBD1. J was trimmed by 7 bases and V by 1 base; bases with no gene match: 6. Germline V gives CDR1 MGHRA, CDR2 YSYEKL. This CDR3 has 14 amino acids. For the CDR3, the DNA is TGCGCCAGCAGCCAAGTAACAGGGGTAGGTGGCTACACCTTC. Amino acids: CASSQVTGVGGYTF.

This chain links TRBV30 with TRBJ2-3, with 14 bases lining up with TRBD2. The length of the CDR3 is 19 residues. Trimming took 1 base from V and 2 from J; bases not matched to a gene: 11. The germline CDR1 and CDR2 sequences are GTSNPN and SVGIG (reference sequence). This CDR3 reads CAWSDPGTSGSWVTDTQYF. The CDR3 DNA follows: TGTGCCTGGAGTGATCCCGGGACTAGCGGGAGTTGGGTCACAGATACGCAGTATTTT.

V gene TRBV28 combines with J gene TRBJ2-2; TRBD2 agrees at 10 bases. V shed 2 bases, J shed 4 bases, and the junction held 10 bases outside the gene matches. The CDR3 sequence is 18 residues long. The germline V gene has CDR1 MDHEN and CDR2 SYDVKM. CDR3 DNA sequence: TGTGCCAGCAGTTTAGTGAGGTGGCTAGCGGGAGTCACCGGGGAGCTGTTTTTT. This encodes CASSLVRWLAGVTGELFF.

This sequence joins TRBV28 and TRBJ1-4; no definite D call. Germline V gene lookup returns CDR1 MDHEN and CDR2 SYDVKM. V gave up 8 bases and J gave up 7 bases, with 11 bases separating them. The length of the CDR3 is 12 residues. The CDR3 is CASRRRTEKLFF. In DNA form, the CDR3 reads TGTGCCAGCCGTCGAAGGACTGAAAAACTGTTTTTT.

This clone was recorded only once. The V gene is TRBV6-5, the J gene TRBJ2-7; TRBD1 aligns across 7 bases. The trim removed 4 bases at V and 4 bases at J, leaving 7 bases unmatched. The CDR3 contains 14 residues. In germline, CDR1 is MNHEY, CDR2 SVGAGI. CDR3 protein: CASSFRDRPYEQYF. The DNA for the CDR3 is TGTGCCAGCAGTTTCCGGGACAGACCATACGAGCAGTACTTC.

The chain links TRBV4-1 to TRBJ1-3, with D possibly being TRBD1 (5 bases). The germline V gene has CDR1 MGHRA and CDR2 YSYEKL. V gave up 4 bases and J gave up 8 bases, with 15 bases separating them. This CDR3 has 14 residues. This CDR3 reads CASSPSGFVDTIYF. CDR3 nucleotides: TGCGCCAGCAGCCCGTCAGGGTTTGTAGACACCATATATTTT.

For this clone: It is likely a read error, because the conserved phenylalanine at the end of the CDR3 is missing. Because the CDR3's place on the DNA is in doubt, the DNA is left out and the CDR3 is given as listed by TCRdb. This chain uses TRBV6-1 with TRBJ1-1; TRBD1 is the table's D call, not checked against the DNA. Termini included, the CDR3 measures 15 amino acids. The V gene's germline CDR1 is MNHNS and CDR2 SASEGT. The CDR3: CASSLLPGTGEDWFS.

The rearrangement links TRBV5-1 to TRBJ2-1; D possibly corresponds to TRBD1 (7 bases). Germline loops: CDR1 SGHRS, CDR2 YFSETQ. V was pared by 3 bases and J by 1 base, with 20 bases between. The CDR3 sequence is 18 residues long. CDR3 sequence: CASSWPLTGRFSYNEQFF. The CDR3 region has the DNA TGCGCCAGCAGCTGGCCCTTGACAGGGAGGTTTTCCTACAATGAGCAGTTCTTC.

Here the CDR3 DNA reads TGTGCCAGCAGTCCACAGGGGAGGTTTACTGAAGCTTTCTTT. The encoded protein is CASSPQGRFTEAFF. The chain recombines TRBV7-3 with TRBJ1-1, with 7 nucleotides matching TRBD1. Germline CDR1 and CDR2: SGHTA and FQGTGA. V lost 6 bases, J lost 5 bases, and 9 bases stayed unmatched. The CDR3 runs 14 residues.

V and J are TRBV18 and TRBJ2-5; maybe TRBD1 (6 bases). This CDR3 contains 15 residues. With 2 bases removed from V and 1 base from J, the gap between germline ends came to 11 bases. In germline, CDR1 is KGHSH, CDR2 LQKENI. CDR3 residues: CASSPVGGFQETQYF. CDR3 DNA: TGTGCCAGCTCACCAGTTGGGGGCTTCCAAGAGACCCAGTACTTC.

This chain links TRBV19 with TRBJ2-2, with TRBD1 identical over 9 bases. V shed 9 bases and J 5 bases; nucleotides not matched to a gene: 7. CDR1 and CDR2 (germline): LNHDA, SQIVND (reference sequence). The CDR3 loop spans 14 amino acids. The DNA of the CDR3 is TGTGCCAGCCTTACAGGGGGCGGAACCGGGGAGCTGTTTTTT. Translated: CASLTGGGTGELFF.

The chain couples TRBV4-1 to TRBJ2-2; TRBD2 is a possible D gene (7 bases). Trimming stripped 4 bases from V and 6 bases from J, with 18 bases between. Germline assignment: CDR1 MGHRA and CDR2 YSYEKL. The CDR3 extends over 16 amino acids. The CDR3 DNA reads as TGCGCCAGCAGCCGGCCTGGCGGGGGCGGGGCCGGGGAGCTGTTTTTT. Amino acid sequence: CASSRPGGGGAGELFF.